A selection of T cell receptor beta chains follows, all from one sample in a study of prognosis after radiotherapy for stage I lung cancer. TCRdb processed the multiplex PCR reads anew with MiXCR; each CDR3 protein has one entry. The data show 15,000 to 20,000 distinct CDR3 sequences, around 26% seen once. This material consisted of PBMCs, taken before or after stereotactic body radiation therapy (not recorded which). All receptors derive from a donor older than 45 with non-small cell lung cancer. CDR3s leave out the opening cysteine and the closing phenylalanine or tryptophan. The order of the fields is V gene, J gene, CDR3 protein.

V: TRBV3-1; J: TRBJ1-1; CDR3: ASSQGYEGNTEAF
V: TRBV20-1; J: TRBJ2-1; CDR3: SAGRSGGRNQQF
V: TRBV20-1; J: TRBJ1-1; CDR3: SARDPWGFSEAF
V: TRBV2; J: TRBJ2-5; CDR3: ASPGKTSGSIGETQY
V: TRBV20-1; J: TRBJ1-6; CDR3: SARADNNSPLH
V: TRBV6-1; J: TRBJ2-3; CDR3: ASKTSGSTDTQY
V: TRBV5-4; J: TRBJ2-5; CDR3: ASSLWTSGPETQY
V: TRBV7-2; J: TRBJ1-6; CDR3: ASSFVHVGGSPLH
V: TRBV12-3/TRBV12-4; J: TRBJ2-7; CDR3: ASSPPGQGIDEQY
V: TRBV11-2; J: TRBJ2-2; CDR3: ASSLWGQNTGELF